Sequencing of this T cell receptor beta chain was carried out in a study of blood T cell repertoires in COVID-19. Study overall: The samples span acute and convalescent COVID-19 from the United States, Italy and Spain. From T cells, B-cell-depleted T cells, or PBMCs came the material, which was cDNA or gDNA.

Original processing methods: By means of reference gene primer amplification, nucleated cell counts were estimated. The data were produced by immunoSEQ multiplex PCR, yet TCRdb's version contains in-frame clones alone and is incomplete. That table is the source of V, J and clone size, and D and trimming were worked out from the DNA. This sample has some 69,000 clones, with approximately 80% found just once. The CDR3 sequence is 14 residues long. CDR1 is KGHSH and CDR2 is LQKENI in the germline V gene. The germline V and J ends were trimmed by 0 bases and 8 bases, with 13 bases remaining between them.

The rearrangement uses TRBV18 and TRBJ1-2; no definite D call. The sequence came from a woman aged 70 to 79 with acute or convalescent COVID-19. Material: peripheral blood. CDR3 residues: CASSPPVAGGGYTF. The CDR3 DNA is TGTGCCAGCTCACCACCGGTGGCCGGAGGGGGCTACACCTTC.